This T cell receptor (beta chain) was recorded in a study of CD8+ T cells in alopecia areata. General study results and limits: Normal scalp showed lower clonality than lesional scalp, especially alopecia totalis/universalis. TCR sharing across patients was less clear than in mice, possibly HLA-related.

Extraction and reverse transcription of RNA yielded cDNA as the sequencing template. Produced via immunoSEQ multiplex PCR; TCRdb's table is partial and in-frame only. The sample shows about 110,000 clones, under 65% of them seen only once. As to this clone: The antigen is undetermined.

Punch biopsies of lesional scalp, plus peripheral blood, were taken from alopecia areata patients. Germline V gives CDR1 SEHNR, CDR2 FQNEAQ (reference sequence). Trimming pared 3 bases from V and 0 bases from J, leaving 14 bases between. The CDR3 contains 16 residues. The TCR sequence derives from a human donor with alopecia areata. The J gene is TRBJ1-2, the V gene TRBV7-9; possible D gene TRBD1, 6 bases. The material sequenced was NKG2D-low CD8+ T cells sorted from blood. The CDR3: CASSLGGASANYGYTF. The CDR3 coding sequence is TGTGCCAGCAGCTTGGGGGGGGCCTCTGCTAACTATGGCTACACCTTC.